The 13 T cell receptor beta chains in this list originate from one sample, sequenced in a study of blood T cell repertoires in COVID-19 (dated by TCRdb to 2018 to 2020). Library preparation employed the immunoSEQ multiplex PCR assay. TCRdb holds this immuneACCESS table with in-frame rearrangements only. Some clones are missing; in checked studies, unresolved V genes explain under half, and the rest has no known cause. In all, the sample holds around 140,000 clones, and about 80% of those were seen once. Roughly 3.8% of the sample is in the top ten clones. What was sequenced was PBMCs or T cells enriched from blood (not recorded which). These receptor sequences come from a middle-aged man in a cohort exposed to, infected with or recovered from COVID-19 (not recorded which).

The gene calls are TRBV5-6 and TRBJ2-6, with D perhaps TRBD1 (6 bases). The germline CDR1 and CDR2 sequences are SGHDT and YYEEEE. Trimming removed 0 bases from V and 4 bases from J, with 8 bases in between. The CDR3 totals 15 residues. The CDR3 loop reads CASSLGGPGANVLTF. CDR3 nucleotides: TGTGCCAGCAGCTTGGGGGGGCCAGGGGCCAACGTCCTGACTTTC.

This clone came up once. This chain uses TRBV5-1 with TRBJ2-3; D is undetermined. This CDR3 spans 14 amino acids. Trimming took off 0 bases at V and 6 bases at J, with 11 bases between the two ends. The V gene's germline CDR1 is SGHRS and CDR2 YFSETQ. The CDR3 is CASSLGPPGDTQYF. CDR3 sequence (DNA): TGCGCCAGCAGCTTGGGGCCACCCGGGGATACGCAGTATTTT.

V usage is TRBV18 and J usage is TRBJ1-3; D remains ambiguous. This CDR3 has 16 residues. Trimming stripped 1 base from V and 0 bases from J, with 10 bases between. The germline V gene has CDR1 KGHSH and CDR2 LQKENI. The CDR3 DNA follows: TGTGCCAGCTCACCACGGGGAGGGTACTCTGGAAACACCATATATTTT. Its translation is CASSPRGGYSGNTIYF.

The V call is TRBV20-1, the J call TRBJ2-1; D unresolved. The germline CDR1 and CDR2 sequences are DFQATT and SNEGSKA (reference sequence). The V and J ends lost 3 bases and 4 bases respectively, with 4 bases between them. This CDR3 region has 11 residues. The CDR3 DNA sequence: TGCAGTGCTAGCGAGTACAATGAGCAGTTCTTC. It codes for CSASEYNEQFF.

The V and J genes are TRBV28 and TRBJ1-3, with 8 bases lining up with TRBD1. Germline CDR1 and CDR2: MDHEN and SYDVKM. With 4 bases clipped from V and 6 bases from J, the junction kept 5 bases outside the gene matches. The CDR3 sequence is 14 residues long. The CDR3 bases are TGTGCCAGCAGTTGGACAGGGAGTGAAAACACCATATATTTT. Protein: CASSWTGSENTIYF.

The gene calls are TRBV19 and TRBJ2-7; TRBD1 is a possible D gene (6 bases). The CDR3 is 13 amino acids. The germline V gene encodes CDR1 LNHDA and CDR2 SQIVND (reference sequence). V was cut by 0 bases and J by 3 bases, with 6 bases left in between. The CDR3 nucleotides are TGTGCCAGTAGTATAGACAGGGGCTACGAGCAGTACTTC. This sequence encodes CASSIDRGYEQYF.

The chain recombines TRBV3-1 (or the pseudogene TRBV3-2) with TRBJ1-2, with TRBD1 matching over 7 bases. The germline V gene has CDR1 LGHDT and CDR2 YNNKEL (reference sequence). The CDR3 covers 14 residues. The V segment lost 4 bases and the J segment 4 bases; nucleotides outside the gene matches: 6. The CDR3 loop is CASSLGQVTYGYTF. The CDR3 coding sequence is TGTGCCAGCAGCCTCGGACAGGTCACCTATGGCTACACCTTC.

CDR3 nucleotide sequence: TGCGCCAGCAGCCTGAGACTAGCGGGAGAAGGGGAGCAGTACTTC. It codes for CASSLRLAGEGEQYF. The rearrangement uses TRBV4-1 and TRBJ2-7; 12 nucleotides align to TRBD2. Trimming at V came to 4 bases and at J to 7 bases, leaving 8 bases not matched to a gene. The CDR3 spans 15 residues. Germline CDR1 MGHRA, CDR2 YSYEKL.

The chain carries TRBV6-5 and TRBJ2-1, with 8 bases lining up with TRBD1. V was clipped by 8 bases and J by 2 bases; unmatched bases: 5. The CDR3 is 14 residues long. Germline V gene data show CDR1 as MNHEY and CDR2 as SVGAGI. CDR3: CASGTGGTYNEQFF. The CDR3 DNA reads as TGTGCCAGCGGTACAGGGGGGACCTACAATGAGCAGTTCTTC.

The chain recombines TRBV6-5 with TRBJ2-3, with a tentative D call TRBD1 (6 bases). This CDR3 has 13 amino acids. The ends were cut back, 6 bases at V and 1 base at J, with 8 bases in the middle. The V gene's germline CDR1 is MNHEY and CDR2 SVGAGI. CDR3 DNA sequence: TGTGCCAGCAGGACAGGTGGCACAGATACGCAGTATTTT. It codes for CASRTGGTDTQYF.

The gene calls are TRBV4-1 and TRBJ1-1, with D possibly TRBD1 on 6 matching bases. Trimming stripped 4 bases from V and 1 base from J, with 10 bases between. This CDR3 contains 14 residues. Germline V gene lookup returns CDR1 MGHRA and CDR2 YSYEKL. The CDR3: CASSLGTRNTEAFF. In nucleotides, the CDR3 is TGCGCCAGCAGCCTTGGGACAAGGAACACTGAAGCTTTCTTT.

This chain's CDR3 is CASSEFGGGSSYNEQFF. The CDR3 DNA sequence: TGTGCCAGCAGTGAATTTGGGGGAGGGAGCTCCTACAATGAGCAGTTCTTC. J is TRBJ2-1 and V is TRBV6-1; 7 bases match TRBD2. Germline assignment: CDR1 MNHNS and CDR2 SASEGT. CDR3 length equals 17 residues. Germline trimming cut 2 bases from V and 0 bases from J; bases unmatched to any gene: 7.

The J gene is TRBJ1-5, the V gene TRBV19, with D perhaps TRBD1 (6 bases). This CDR3 region has 12 residues. Looked up from germline, CDR1 is LNHDA and CDR2 is SQIVND (reference sequence). V was cut by 7 bases and J by 6 bases, with 10 bases left in between. CDR3 DNA: TGTGCCAGTAAACAGGGCGGTCAGCCCCAGCATTTT. Translated, it gives CASKQGGQPQHF. Together with reference TRBV19 and TRBJ1-5, the CDR3 gives the full variable domain: DGGITQSPKYLFRKEGQNVTLSCEQNLNHDAMYWYRQDPGQGLRLIYYSQIVNDFQKGDIAEGYSVSREKKESFPLTVTSAQKNPTAFYLCASKQGGQPQHFGDGTRLSIL.